Listed below are T cell receptor beta chains from one sample, sequenced in a study of T cell changes during pregnancy in multiple sclerosis. The data were produced by immunoSEQ multiplex PCR, yet TCRdb's version contains in-frame clones alone and is incomplete. The sample carries 58,000 or so clones, around 92% recorded once. The source was peripheral blood, collected in the first trimester of pregnancy. Receptor source: a female donor with multiple sclerosis, enrolled in a pregnancy study. Both conserved end residues are trimmed from each CDR3.

v_gene	j_gene	CDR3aa
TRBV11-3	TRBJ2-3	ASRQRQGSTDTQY
TRBV15	TRBJ1-1	ATSSSGHPVLSTEAF
TRBV19	TRBJ1-2	ASTPDRGLYGYT
TRBV18	TRBJ1-2	ASSLSQGRTYGYT
TRBV4-2	TRBJ2-7	ASSLTASNSYEQY
TRBV28	TRBJ1-6	ASSSAAGQNSPLH
TRBV6-1	TRBJ1-2	ASRGTGVLSYT
TRBV5-1	TRBJ2-2	ASSLDGQGNTGELF
TRBV5-5	TRBJ1-5	ASSLDSDSNQPQH
TRBV19	TRBJ2-1	ASSQGLAGLRGSYNEQF
TRBV5-5	TRBJ1-5	ASSPFGVADQPQH
TRBV12-5	TRBJ1-1	ASGLSGNTEAF
TRBV5-4	TRBJ2-3	ASSLDQGSADTQY
TRBV19	TRBJ2-5	ASTPTSGWLETQY
TRBV4-3	TRBJ2-2	ASSQARTGGGELF
TRBV27	TRBJ1-5	ASSHTGANQPQH
TRBV5-6	TRBJ2-7	ASSFYRQYEQY
TRBV6-5	TRBJ2-5	ASSRGQGPPETQY
TRBV29-1	TRBJ2-1	SVPLAGAYNEQF
TRBV9	TRBJ2-3	ASSVGVFGSSGASDTQY
TRBV5-4	TRBJ2-2	ASSFRRAGGWVTGELF
TRBV19	TRBJ2-5	ASSIDQGRGETQY
TRBV28	TRBJ1-5	ASRQGSQPQH
TRBV28	TRBJ2-7	ASRSRGGRTSHEQY
TRBV4-2	TRBJ2-7	ASSQGDSEAYEQY
TRBV4-3	TRBJ2-2	ASSHLAGDGELF
TRBV9	TRBJ1-1	ASSVGVMNTEAF
TRBV2	TRBJ1-2	ASSEAGTHNLYGYT
TRBV28	TRBJ1-2	ASSSYGGGGYT
TRBV7-9	TRBJ2-2	ASSFGSVGEGLRSGELF
TRBV27	TRBJ2-7	ASSLYTSGSSHEQY
TRBV5-1	TRBJ2-1	ASSFEDLRGNEQF
TRBV6-6	TRBJ2-7	ASSGGKEVHNEQY
TRBV7-9	TRBJ2-2	ASSLGALAGVGELF
TRBV28	TRBJ2-7	ASNPTGYYEQY
TRBV27	TRBJ1-5	ASSPLQGYQPQH
TRBV27	TRBJ1-2	ASRGTGTYGYT
TRBV6-5	TRBJ1-5	ASSPGGRQPQH
TRBV7-9	TRBJ2-5	ASSTLLAGVGGETQY
TRBV27	TRBJ2-1	ASSSRIQLEDNEQF
TRBV20-1	TRBJ2-7	SAFRDFEQY